This T cell receptor (beta chain) is drawn from a study of T cell responses to AZD1222 COVID-19 vaccine. Sequenced by immunoSEQ multiplex PCR; TCRdb stores in-frame clones only, minus some. Counted here are about 120,000 clones, about 90% occurring once; the ten biggest clones make up about 1.1%. The germline V gene encodes CDR1 MGHRA and CDR2 YSYEKL. The J segment lost 5 bases and the V segment lost 3 bases, leaving 14 bases of the junction unmatched. This CDR3 has 19 residues. The clonotype originates from an adult in good health. The chain joins TRBV4-1 to TRBJ2-1, with 12 bases fitting TRBD2. The source was peripheral blood, collected on day 0 of AZD1222 vaccination. The CDR3 loop is CASSHGLAASGRVNNEQFF. The CDR3 DNA follows: TGCGCCAGCAGCCACGGGCTTGCGGCTAGCGGGAGGGTCAACAATGAGCAGTTCTTC.